The source of this T cell receptor beta chain is a study of blood T cell repertoires in COVID-19. Trimming shortened V by 5 bases and J by 2 bases, and 13 bases separated the two germline ends. The CDR3 spans 14 residues. CDR1 is GTSNPN and CDR2 is SVGIG in the germline V gene (reference sequence). Data came from immunoSEQ multiplex PCR; TCRdb stores just in-frame clones and leaves some out. The data contain about 140,000 clones, 75% to 90% of them singletons. In its sample, this clone was seen a few times. This clonotype originated in a man aged 60 to 69 who had recovered from COVID-19. Sample: PBMCs or T cells enriched from blood (not recorded which). V is TRBV30 and J is TRBJ1-5; D call uncertain. DNA for the CDR3: TGTGCCTGGGACGTGGGTACAGGCAATCAGCCCCAGCATTTT. It translates to CAWDVGTGNQPQHF.